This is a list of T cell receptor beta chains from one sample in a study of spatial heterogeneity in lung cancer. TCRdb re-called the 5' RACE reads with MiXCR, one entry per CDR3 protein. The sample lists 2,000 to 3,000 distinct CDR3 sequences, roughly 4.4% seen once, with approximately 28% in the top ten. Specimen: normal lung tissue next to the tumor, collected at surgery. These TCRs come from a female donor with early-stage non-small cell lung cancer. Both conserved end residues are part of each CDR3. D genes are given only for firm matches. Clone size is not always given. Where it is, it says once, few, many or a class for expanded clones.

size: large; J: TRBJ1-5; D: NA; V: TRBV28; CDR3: CASSLLASNQPQHF; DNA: TGTGCCAGCAGTTTATTGGCCAGCAATCAGCCCCAGCATTTT
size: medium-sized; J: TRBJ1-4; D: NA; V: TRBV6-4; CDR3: CAGWGEENEKLFF; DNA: TGTGCCGGCTGGGGGGAGGAAAACGAAAAACTGTTTTTT
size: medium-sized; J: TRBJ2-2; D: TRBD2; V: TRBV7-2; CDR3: CASSFPTSGVNTGELFF; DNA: TGTGCCAGCAGCTTCCCGACTAGCGGTGTTAACACCGGGGAGCTGTTTTTT
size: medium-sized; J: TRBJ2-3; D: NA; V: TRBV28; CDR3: CASSFLSGTDTQYF; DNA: TGTGCCAGCAGTTTTCTCAGCGGCACAGATACGCAGTATTTT
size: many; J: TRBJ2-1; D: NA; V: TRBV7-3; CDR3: CASSGAPSSYNEQFF; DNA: TGTGCCAGCTCGGGGGCGCCTAGCTCCTACAATGAGCAGTTCTTC
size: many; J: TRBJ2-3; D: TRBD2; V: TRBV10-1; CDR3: CASSPGSGSLSGTQYF; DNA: TGCGCCAGCAGCCCCGGTAGCGGGAGTTTGTCGGGTACGCAGTATTTT
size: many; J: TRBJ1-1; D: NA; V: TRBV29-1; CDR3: CSVGGGGAFF; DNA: TGCAGCGTTGGCGGGGGGGGAGCTTTCTTT
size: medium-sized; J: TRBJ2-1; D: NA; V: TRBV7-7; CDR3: CASRLDRYGEQFF; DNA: TGTGCTAGCAGACTCGACAGGTACGGTGAGCAGTTCTTC
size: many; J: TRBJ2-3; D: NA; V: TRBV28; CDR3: CASSRAGTSSTDTQYF; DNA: TGTGCCAGCAGCCGCGCAGGAACCTCTAGCACAGATACGCAGTATTTT
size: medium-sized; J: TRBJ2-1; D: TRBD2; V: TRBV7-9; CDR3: CASCSLAGDGSYNEQFF; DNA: TGTGCCAGCTGCTCACTAGCGGGAGATGGGTCCTACAATGAGCAGTTCTTC
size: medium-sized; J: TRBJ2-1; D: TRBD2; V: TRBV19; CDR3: CASSPSGGGINEQFF; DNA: TGTGCCAGTAGTCCCTCTGGGGGGGGAATAAATGAGCAGTTCTTC
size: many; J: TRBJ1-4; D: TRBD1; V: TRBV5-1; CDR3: CASSLGATGEGEKLFF; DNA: TGCGCCAGCAGCTTGGGGGCGACAGGGGAAGGTGAAAAACTGTTTTTT
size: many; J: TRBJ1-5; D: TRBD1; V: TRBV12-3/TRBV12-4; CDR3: CASRRTGGESQPQHF; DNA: TGTGCCAGCAGACGGACAGGGGGCGAAAGTCAGCCCCAGCATTTT
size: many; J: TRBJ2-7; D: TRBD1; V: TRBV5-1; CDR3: CASTDRVSYEQYF; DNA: TGCGCCAGCACTGACAGGGTGAGTTACGAGCAGTACTTC
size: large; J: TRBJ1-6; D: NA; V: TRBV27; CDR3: CASREAGSPLHF; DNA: TGTGCCAGCAGGGAGGCGGGTTCACCCCTCCACTTT
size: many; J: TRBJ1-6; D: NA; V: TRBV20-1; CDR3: CSVSGGAPLHF; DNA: TGCAGTGTCAGTGGGGGGGCACCCCTCCACTTT
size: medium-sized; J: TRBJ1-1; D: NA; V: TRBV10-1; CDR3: CASTRLRYPPTEAFF; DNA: TGCGCCAGCACTAGACTTAGATACCCACCTACTGAAGCTTTCTTT
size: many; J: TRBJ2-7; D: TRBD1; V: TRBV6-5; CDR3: CASSYPNRSDRELMFRGYEQYF; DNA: TGTGCCAGCAGTTACCCGAACCGTTCGGACAGGGAGTTAATGTTTAGGGGATACGAGCAGTACTTC
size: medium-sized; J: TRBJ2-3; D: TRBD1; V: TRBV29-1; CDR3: CSVEKPRGTGGGGTDTQYF; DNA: TGCAGCGTTGAAAAGCCCCGGGGGACAGGGGGCGGGGGCACAGATACGCAGTATTTT
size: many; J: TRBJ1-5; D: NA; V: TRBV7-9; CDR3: CASSLGGGLWHF; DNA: TGTGCCAGCAGCTTAGGAGGTGGCCTTTGGCATTTT
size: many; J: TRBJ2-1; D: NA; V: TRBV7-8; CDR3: CASSFGGDRRYNEQFF; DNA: TGTGCCAGCAGTTTCGGGGGGGACAGGCGATACAATGAGCAGTTCTTC
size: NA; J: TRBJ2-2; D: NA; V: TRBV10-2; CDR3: CASSVAGWGTGELFF; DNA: TGCGCCAGCAGTGTTGCGGGATGGGGCACCGGGGAGCTGTTTTTT
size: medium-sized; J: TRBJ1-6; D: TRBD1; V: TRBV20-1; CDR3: CSARDGDRGYNSPLHF; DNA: TGCAGTGCTAGAGATGGGGACAGGGGATATAATTCACCCCTCCACTTT
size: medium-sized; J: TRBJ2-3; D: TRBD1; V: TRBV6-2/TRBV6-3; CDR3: CASGYGTGSTDTQYF; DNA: TGTGCCAGCGGATACGGGACAGGGAGCACAGATACGCAGTATTTT
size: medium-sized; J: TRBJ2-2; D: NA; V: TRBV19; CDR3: CASSNPNTGELFF; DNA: TGTGCCAGTAGTAACCCAAACACCGGGGAGCTGTTTTTT
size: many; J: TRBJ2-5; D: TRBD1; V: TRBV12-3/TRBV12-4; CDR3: CASSLRTGQETQYF; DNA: TGTGCCAGCAGTCTAAGGACAGGGCAAGAGACCCAGTACTTC
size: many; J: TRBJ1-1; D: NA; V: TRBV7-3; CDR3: CASSQQGNTEAFF; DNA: TGTGCCAGCAGCCAACAGGGGAACACTGAAGCTTTCTTT
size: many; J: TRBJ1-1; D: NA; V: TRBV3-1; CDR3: CASSLGRGTRDTEAFF; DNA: TGTGCCAGCAGCCTAGGAAGAGGGACCAGGGACACTGAAGCTTTCTTT
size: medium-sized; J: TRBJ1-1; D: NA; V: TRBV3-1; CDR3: CASSHYYTARDTEAFF; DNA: TGTGCCAGCAGTCACTACTACACGGCGAGAGACACTGAAGCTTTCTTT
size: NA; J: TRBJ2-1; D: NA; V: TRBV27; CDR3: CASIAKGQLNKGDEQFF; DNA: TGTGCCAGCATTGCTAAGGGTCAGTTGAACAAGGGGGATGAGCAGTTCTTC
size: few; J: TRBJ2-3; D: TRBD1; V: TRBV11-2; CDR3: CASSWGQVGTDTQYF; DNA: TGTGCCAGCAGCTGGGGACAGGTTGGCACAGATACGCAGTATTTT
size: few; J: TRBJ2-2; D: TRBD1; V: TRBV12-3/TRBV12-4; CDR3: CASCRAGGRTGELFF; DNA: TGTGCCAGCTGTCGGGCAGGGGGAAGGACCGGGGAGCTGTTTTTT
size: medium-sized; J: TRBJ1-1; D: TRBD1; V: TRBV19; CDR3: CASSDRGNTEAFF; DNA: TGTGCCAGTAGTGACAGGGGGAACACTGAAGCTTTCTTT
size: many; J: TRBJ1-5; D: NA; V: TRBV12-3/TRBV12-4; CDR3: CASSLALSGPNQPQHF; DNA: TGTGCCAGCAGTTTAGCGCTTTCGGGGCCCAATCAGCCCCAGCATTTT
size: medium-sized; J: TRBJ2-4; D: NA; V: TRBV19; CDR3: CATTGGGPNIQYF; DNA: TGTGCCACCACCGGTGGGGGGCCCAACATTCAGTACTTC
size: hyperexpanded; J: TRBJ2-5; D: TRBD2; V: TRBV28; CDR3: CASSSDLLAGGETQYF; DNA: TGTGCCAGCAGTTCGGACCTTCTAGCGGGGGGCGAGACCCAGTACTTC
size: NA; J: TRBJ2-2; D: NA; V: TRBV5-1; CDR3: CASSLASLSNTGELFF; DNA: TGCGCCAGCAGCTTGGCCTCTTTAAGCAACACCGGGGAGCTGTTTTTT
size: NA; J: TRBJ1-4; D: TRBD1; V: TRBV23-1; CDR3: CASSHGTAPIATNEKLFF; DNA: TGCGCCAGCAGTCATGGGACAGCACCTATTGCAACTAATGAAAAACTGTTTTTT
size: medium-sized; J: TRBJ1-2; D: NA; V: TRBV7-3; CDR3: CASSPDGNYGYTF; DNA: TGTGCCAGCAGCCCGGACGGAAACTATGGCTACACCTTC
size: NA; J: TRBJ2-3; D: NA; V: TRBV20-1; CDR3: CSATWTGITDTQYF; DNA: TGCAGTGCTACCTGGACTGGAATCACAGATACGCAGTATTTT
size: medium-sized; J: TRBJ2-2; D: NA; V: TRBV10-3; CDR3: CATGGTTNTGELFF; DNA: TGTGCCACCGGCGGGACAACCAACACCGGGGAGCTGTTTTTT
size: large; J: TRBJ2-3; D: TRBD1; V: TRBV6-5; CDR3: CASSPDRGSTDTQYF; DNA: TGTGCCAGCAGCCCTGACAGGGGGAGCACAGATACGCAGTATTTT
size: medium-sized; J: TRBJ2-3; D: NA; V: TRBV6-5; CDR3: CASSSRQATQYF; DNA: TGTGCCAGCAGTTCACGACAAGCTACGCAGTATTTT
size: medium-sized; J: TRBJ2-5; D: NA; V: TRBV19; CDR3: CASGRETQYF; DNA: TGTGCCTCGGGGAGGGAGACCCAGTACTTC
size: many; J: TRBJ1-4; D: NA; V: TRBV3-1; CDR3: CATSRAQATNEKLFF; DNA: TGTGCCACCTCCAGGGCCCAAGCGACTAATGAAAAACTGTTTTTT
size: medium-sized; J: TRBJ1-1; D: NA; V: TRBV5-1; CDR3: CASSLGLNTEAFF; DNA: TGCGCCAGCAGCTTGGGTCTGAACACTGAAGCTTTCTTT
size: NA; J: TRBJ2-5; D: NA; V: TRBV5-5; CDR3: CASSFTRQAQETQYF; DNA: TGTGCCAGCAGCTTCACACGACAGGCCCAAGAGACCCAGTACTTC
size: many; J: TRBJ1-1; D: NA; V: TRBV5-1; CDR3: CASSPSTENTEAFF; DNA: TGCGCCAGCAGTCCTTCGACAGAGAACACTGAAGCTTTCTTT
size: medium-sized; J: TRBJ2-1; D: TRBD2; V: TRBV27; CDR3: CASSTREASGHKNEQFF; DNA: TGTGCCAGCAGTACACGCGAAGCTAGCGGGCACAAGAACGAGCAGTTCTTC
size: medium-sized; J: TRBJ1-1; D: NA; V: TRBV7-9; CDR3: CATGEYTEAFF; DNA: TGTGCCACCGGGGAGTACACTGAAGCTTTCTTT
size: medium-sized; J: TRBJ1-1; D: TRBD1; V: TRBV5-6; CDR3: CASRSGQGGGNTEAFF; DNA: TGTGCCAGCAGGTCAGGACAGGGAGGGGGGAACACTGAAGCTTTCTTT
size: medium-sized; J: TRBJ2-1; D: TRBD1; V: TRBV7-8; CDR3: CASSIEGDRAYNEQFF; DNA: TGTGCCAGCAGCATAGAGGGCGACAGGGCCTACAATGAGCAGTTCTTC
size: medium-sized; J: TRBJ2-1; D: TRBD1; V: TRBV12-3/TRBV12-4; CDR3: CATTGSTGQNEQFF; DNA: TGTGCCACTACCGGTTCGACAGGGCAGAATGAGCAGTTCTTC
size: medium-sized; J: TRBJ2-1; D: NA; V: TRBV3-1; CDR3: CASSQGLENEQFF; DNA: TGTGCCAGCAGCCAGGGATTAGAAAATGAGCAGTTCTTC
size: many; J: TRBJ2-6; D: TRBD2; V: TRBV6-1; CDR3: CATGGTGANVLTF; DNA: TGTGCCACCGGGGGGACTGGGGCCAACGTCCTGACTTTC